This passage covers 30 T cell receptor beta chains from one sample sequenced in a study of shared clonotypes between healthy human individuals. Sequenced by immunoSEQ multiplex PCR; TCRdb stores in-frame clones only, minus some. The sample has 1.5 million to 2.5 million clones; around 96% are singletons. CD8 cells classed as naive were CD45RO-negative and positively selected for CCR7, excluding terminally differentiated effector memory CD45RA+ cells. Sequencing used naive CD8+ T cells sorted from blood. These receptors originate from a man aged 18 to 35 in good health.

The rearrangement joins TRBV5-6 to TRBJ2-1, with TRBD2 matching 14 bases. The germline V gene has CDR1 SGHDT and CDR2 YYEEEE. The CDR3 has 16 amino acids. V shed 3 bases and J 7 bases; nucleotides not matched to a gene: 6. In DNA, the CDR3 is TGTGCCAGCAGCTCCTGGACTAGCGGGAGGTTGAATGAGCAGTTCTTC. It specifies CASSSWTSGRLNEQFF.

V usage is TRBV7-6 and J usage is TRBJ1-4; no clear D. With 5 bases removed from V and 10 bases from J, the gap between germline ends came to 8 bases. Germline-derived CDR1 and CDR2 are SGHVS and FNYEAQ. The CDR3 has 11 residues. DNA for the CDR3: TGTGCCAGCAGCGCGGGCGGAAAACTGTTTTTT. Residues: CASSAGGKLFF.

The chain joins TRBV7-9 to TRBJ2-2; D possibly corresponds to TRBD2 (6 bases). The germline V gene has CDR1 SEHNR and CDR2 FQNEAQ (reference sequence). The CDR3 sequence is 16 residues long. The V gene lost 6 bases and the J gene lost 3 bases, with 17 bases spanning the gap. The CDR3 sequence is CASRGTPWEYTGELFF. The CDR3 coding sequence is TGTGCCAGCAGAGGGACTCCATGGGAGTACACCGGGGAGCTGTTTTTT.

The chain uses TRBV19 and TRBJ2-7; 9 nucleotides agree with TRBD2. Germline CDR1 and CDR2: LNHDA and SQIVND (reference sequence). Germline trimming cut 5 bases from V and 0 bases from J; bases unmatched to any gene: 5. The CDR3 contains 15 residues. CDR3 protein: CASSELAGGSYEQYF. DNA of the CDR3: TGTGCCAGTAGTGAACTAGCGGGTGGCTCCTACGAGCAGTACTTC.

The genes are TRBV2 and TRBJ2-2; 8 bases map to TRBD2. The CDR3 runs 16 residues. Germline V gives CDR1 SNHLY, CDR2 FYNNEI. J gave up 4 bases and V 6 bases, and 10 bases lay outside the gene matches. The CDR3 region is CASREHRGGSTGELFF. The CDR3 bases are TGTGCCAGCAGAGAACACCGGGGGGGAAGCACCGGGGAGCTGTTTTTT. Full variable domain (missing parts from reference TRBV2 and TRBJ2-2): EPEVTQTPSHQVTQMGQEVILRCVPISNHLYFYWYRQILGQKVEFLVSFYNNEISEKSEIFDDQFSVERPDGSNFTLKIRSTKLEDSAMYFCASREHRGGSTGELFFGEGSRLTVL.

As regards this clone: Other DNA sequences in the same sample also yield this CDR3. The chain is built from TRBV7-9 and TRBJ2-1; D unresolved. Germline lookup yields CDR1 SEHNR and CDR2 FQNEAQ (reference sequence). This CDR3 contains 11 residues. The V gene lost 3 bases and the J gene lost 10 bases, with 7 bases spanning the gap. CDR3 amino acids: CASSLGSEQFF. DNA for the CDR3: TGTGCCAGCAGCTTGGGATCCGAGCAGTTCTTC.

This clone was observed a handful of times. The same CDR3 also results from other DNA sequences found in this sample. V usage is TRBV19 and J usage is TRBJ2-7; TRBD2 aligns across 11 bases. This CDR3 spans 15 amino acids. CDR1 and CDR2 (germline): LNHDA, SQIVND (reference sequence). Trimming at V came to 5 bases and at J to 2 bases, leaving 5 bases not matched to a gene. This CDR3 reads CASSPGLAVAYEQYF. CDR3 nucleotide sequence: TGTGCCAGTAGTCCGGGACTAGCGGTTGCCTACGAGCAGTACTTC.

V usage is TRBV5-6 and J usage is TRBJ2-1, with 9 bases lining up with TRBD2. The CDR3 loop spans 15 amino acids. V trimming: 3 bases; J trimming: 4 bases; junction bases outside the gene matches: 5. Germline loops: CDR1 SGHDT, CDR2 YYEEEE. CDR3 region: CASSSSGLAYNEQFF. Here the CDR3 DNA reads TGTGCCAGCAGCTCATCGGGACTAGCTTACAATGAGCAGTTCTTC.

Comment on this clone: A read error may produce the germline difference seen at one junction end. The J gene is TRBJ2-7, the V gene TRBV7-7, with a possible D match to TRBD1 (6 bases). Germline CDR1 SSHAT, CDR2 FNYEAQ (reference sequence). This CDR3 is built from 13 residues. The CDR3 DNA is TGTGCTAGCAGCTTGTTCCAGGGGTACGAGCAGTACTTC. The encoded protein is CASSLFQGYEQYF.

Comments on this clone: The sample has other DNA sequences that encode this CDR3 too. CDR3 region: CASSLADTYEQYF. The CDR3 coding sequence is TGCGCCAGCAGCTTGGCGGATACCTACGAGCAGTACTTC. This chain links TRBV5-1 with TRBJ2-7; D ambiguous. Germline CDR1 and CDR2: SGHRS and YFSETQ. The ends were cut back, 0 bases at V and 2 bases at J, with 6 bases in the middle. The CDR3 runs 13 residues.

The chain employs TRBV4-1 and TRBJ2-5, with 8 bases that match TRBD2. CDR3 length equals 15 residues. Germline V gene lookup returns CDR1 MGHRA and CDR2 YSYEKL. Losses at the gene ends were 0 bases for V and 2 bases for J; bases not matched to a gene: 2. The CDR3 coding sequence is TGCGCCAGCAGCCAAGATCCGGGGGGGCAAGAGACCCAGTACTTC. Translating gives CASSQDPGGQETQYF.

The chain joins TRBV10-3 to TRBJ1-2; 10 bases are shared with TRBD1. V dropped 2 bases and J dropped 4; count of bases not matched to a gene: 7. Germline lookup yields CDR1 ENHRY and CDR2 SYGVKD. CDR3 length equals 16 residues. CDR3 in DNA: TGTGCCATCAGTGAGAGTGTGGGACAGGGGCCCTATGGCTACACCTTC. Translating it yields CAISESVGQGPYGYTF.

This rearrangement joins TRBV7-9 to TRBJ2-7, with 8 bases that match TRBD1. The germline V gene encodes CDR1 SEHNR and CDR2 FQNEAQ (reference sequence). The CDR3 extends over 16 amino acids. Unmatched junction bases numbered 5, after V lost 1 base and J lost 0 bases. The CDR3 region is CASSLVGQGHSYEQYF. DNA for the CDR3: TGTGCCAGCAGCTTAGTAGGACAGGGCCACTCCTACGAGCAGTACTTC.

The V call is TRBV4-1, the J call TRBJ2-7; 8 bases map to TRBD1. V shed 2 bases and J 6 bases; nucleotides not matched to a gene: 12. Germline V CDR1 and CDR2: MGHRA, YSYEKL. The CDR3 has 16 amino acids. In DNA, the CDR3 is TGCGCCAGCAGCCAACGCCAGCCCTCACAGGGGGTCGAGCAGTACTTC. Amino acids: CASSQRQPSQGVEQYF.

This clone was observed a handful of times. The gene calls are TRBV19 and TRBJ1-6; D is unclear. This CDR3 has 15 amino acids. Trimming took 6 bases from V and 6 from J, leaving 15 bases between them. Germline CDR1 LNHDA, CDR2 SQIVND (reference sequence). In DNA form, the CDR3 reads TGTGCCAGTAGCACCACGGGATACTTTAATTCACCCCTCCACTTT. Translating it yields CASSTTGYFNSPLHF.

This clone has a single count. The CDR3 region is CASREVPLGAHHF. Written as DNA, the CDR3 is TGTGCCAGCAGGGAAGTGCCCCTCGGAGCCCACCACTTT. The V gene is TRBV27, the J gene TRBJ1-6; D is undetermined. From germline, CDR1 is MNHEY and CDR2 SMNVEV (reference sequence). Deletions cut 6 bases from V and 18 bases from J, with 21 bases between. The CDR3 runs to 13 residues.

V is TRBV19 and J is TRBJ2-7; unclear D gene. The V gene's germline CDR1 is LNHDA and CDR2 SQIVND (reference sequence). This CDR3 spans 13 amino acids. Trimming stripped 8 bases from V and 4 bases from J, with 15 bases between. CDR3 nucleotide sequence: TGTGCCAGTGCCGGAGATTTCACGTACGAGCAGTACTTC. Translating it yields CASAGDFTYEQYF.

The chain has TRBV15 and TRBJ2-7; no firm D call. From germline, CDR1 is LNHNV and CDR2 YYDKDF (reference sequence). V shed 1 base and J shed 2 bases, with 12 bases lying between them. The length of the CDR3 is 15 residues. The CDR3 reads CATSRVQEGPYEQYF. In nucleotides, the CDR3 is TGTGCCACCAGCAGAGTTCAAGAAGGCCCCTACGAGCAGTACTTC.

This chain links TRBV7-9 with TRBJ2-1; 10 positions match TRBD2. V lost 4 bases to trimming and J lost 6 bases; unmatched junction nucleotides: 6. Germline V gene lookup returns CDR1 SEHNR and CDR2 FQNEAQ (reference sequence). This CDR3 comprises 15 residues. CDR3 loop: CASSYTSGMGNEQFF. CDR3 DNA sequence: TGTGCCAGCAGCTACACTAGCGGGATGGGCAATGAGCAGTTCTTC. The full variable domain, in which reference TRBV7-9 and TRBJ2-1 provide the parts outside the CDR3, is DTGVSQNPRHKITKRGQNVTFRCDPISEHNRLYWYRQTLGQGPEFLTYFQNEAQLEKSRLLSDRFSAERPKGSFSTLEIQRTEQGDSAMYLCASSYTSGMGNEQFFGPGTRLTVL.

J is TRBJ1-5 and V is TRBV4-1, with D perhaps TRBD1 (5 bases). V lost 1 base, J lost 2 bases, and 12 bases lay in between. Germline CDR1 MGHRA, CDR2 YSYEKL. This CDR3 spans 16 amino acids. The CDR3 loop reads CASSQATVFRNQPQHF. The CDR3 DNA is TGCGCCAGCAGCCAAGCGACAGTTTTTCGCAATCAGCCCCAGCATTTT.

This chain links TRBV5-4 with TRBJ2-7, with D tentatively TRBD1 (5 bases). V dropped 5 bases and J dropped 2 bases, with 11 bases sitting between them. Germline-derived CDR1 and CDR2 are SGHNT and YYREEE (reference sequence). This CDR3 region has 13 residues. The DNA of the CDR3 is TGTGCCAGCAGGTTAGACAGAGCCTACGAGCAGTACTTC. This sequence encodes CASRLDRAYEQYF.

As concerns this clone: At one end, the junction sequence differs from germline, possibly due to a read error. Distinct nucleotide sequences in the sample also encode this CDR3. The chain combines TRBV27 with TRBJ2-7; no clear D gene. From germline, CDR1 is MNHEY and CDR2 SMNVEV (reference sequence). The CDR3 has 9 residues. CDR3 sequence: CASSYEQYF. In DNA, the CDR3 is TGTGCCAGTAGTTACGAGCAGTACTTC.

V is TRBV27 and J is TRBJ2-1, with 10 bases matching TRBD2. The trim removed 7 bases at V and 6 bases at J, leaving 9 bases unmatched. CDR3 length: 15 amino acids. The germline V gene has CDR1 MNHEY and CDR2 SMNVEV (reference sequence). The CDR3 sequence: CASTSAGGLSNEQFF. The DNA of the CDR3 is TGTGCCAGCACTTCAGCGGGGGGGCTGTCCAATGAGCAGTTCTTC.

The chain joins TRBV4-1 to TRBJ2-7; D possibly corresponds to TRBD1 (6 bases). The length of the CDR3 is 17 residues. V lost 0 bases, J lost 5 bases, and 20 bases lay in between. Looked up from germline, CDR1 is MGHRA and CDR2 is YSYEKL. CDR3 coding DNA: TGCGCCAGCAGCCAAGAGATAATTGGGACACCTTTCGACGAGCAGTACTTC. Its protein is CASSQEIIGTPFDEQYF.

With regard to this clone: Other DNA sequences of this sample code for an identical CDR3. This chain uses TRBV4-1 with TRBJ1-2; 7 bases are a match to TRBD1. Germline CDR1 reads MGHRA; CDR2 reads YSYEKL. Trimming cost V 5 bases and J 2 bases; bases outside gene matches: 8. This CDR3 comprises 15 residues. The CDR3 reads CASSLRTGGNYGYTF. DNA for the CDR3: TGCGCCAGCAGCTTACGGACAGGTGGGAACTATGGCTACACCTTC.

The chain couples TRBV9 to TRBJ2-3; 7 positions match TRBD2. Losses at the gene ends were 3 bases for V and 4 bases for J; bases not matched to a gene: 11. CDR1 is SGDLS, CDR2 YYNGEE, per germline. There are 16 residues in the CDR3. The CDR3 protein is CASSALGLREADTQYF. For the CDR3, the DNA is TGTGCCAGCAGCGCCCTCGGCCTCCGGGAGGCAGATACGCAGTATTTT.

The J gene is TRBJ2-2, the V gene TRBV2; D possibly corresponds to TRBD2 (6 bases). Germline CDR1 is SNHLY and CDR2 is FYNNEI. The CDR3 totals 13 residues. V lost 7 bases and J lost 10, with 16 bases in between. CDR3 sequence reads: CASKEGGSEELFF. The CDR3 bases are TGTGCCAGCAAGGAGGGTGGGAGTGAGGAGCTGTTTTTT.

This sequence joins TRBV7-9 and TRBJ1-1; 7 nucleotides line up with TRBD1. Germline CDR1 reads SEHNR; CDR2 reads FQNEAQ (reference sequence). Trimming took 10 bases from V and 5 from J; bases not matched to a gene: 7. The CDR3 totals 12 residues. The CDR3 DNA follows: TGTGCCACCACCGACAGGGAGACTGAAGCTTTCTTT. It is translated as CATTDRETEAFF.

This chain links TRBV5-1 with TRBJ2-7; D remains unclear. V was cut by 6 bases and J by 2 bases, with 18 bases left in between. The CDR3 has 15 amino acids. Per the germline V gene, CDR1 is SGHRS and CDR2 is YFSETQ. DNA of the CDR3: TGCGCCAGCACCCCTGCCGTAGGTTCTACCTACGAGCAGTACTTC. Encoded protein: CASTPAVGSTYEQYF.

V usage is TRBV18 and J usage is TRBJ2-3; tentatively, D is TRBD1 or TRBD2 (6 bases each). Trimming pared 0 bases from V and 4 bases from J, leaving 11 bases between. Germline CDR1 KGHSH, CDR2 LQKENI. The CDR3 totals 15 residues. The CDR3 region has the DNA TGTGCCAGCTCACCACCGGGGGGCCGCCCAGATACGCAGTATTTT. As protein: CASSPPGGRPDTQYF.